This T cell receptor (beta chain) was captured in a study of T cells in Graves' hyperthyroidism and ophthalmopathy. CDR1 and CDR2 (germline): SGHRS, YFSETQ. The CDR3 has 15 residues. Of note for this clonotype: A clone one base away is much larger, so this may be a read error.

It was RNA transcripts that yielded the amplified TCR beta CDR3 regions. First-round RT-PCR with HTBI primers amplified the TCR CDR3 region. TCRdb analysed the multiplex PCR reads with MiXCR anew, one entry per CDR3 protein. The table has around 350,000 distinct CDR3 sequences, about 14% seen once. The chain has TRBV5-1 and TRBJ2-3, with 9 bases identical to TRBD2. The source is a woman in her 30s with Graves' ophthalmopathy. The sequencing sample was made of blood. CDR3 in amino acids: CTSNPSGVFSDTQYF. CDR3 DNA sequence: TGCACCAGCAATCCTAGCGGGGTTTTCTCAGATACGCAGTATTTT.